Shown below are 18 T cell receptor beta chains from a single sample sequenced in a study of shared clonotypes between healthy human individuals. Using immunoSEQ multiplex PCR, the repertoire was profiled, and TCRdb retains in-frame clones only, with some absent. The sample contains roughly 1,100,000 clones, approximately 68% of which appear only once. Sequenced sample: memory CD4+ T cells sorted from blood. Stated subset: CD45RA-negative fraction. Source of these receptors: a man younger than 35 in good health.

This clone was counted once. V and J are TRBV11-3 and TRBJ1-5, with D uncertain. Germline V gene sequence: CDR1 SGHNT, CDR2 YENEEA. This CDR3 comprises 17 residues. V lost 2 bases and J lost 3, with 17 bases in between. The CDR3 protein is CASSLRADDRNNQPQHF. In DNA form, the CDR3 reads TGTGCCAGCAGCTTACGGGCAGACGACCGAAACAATCAGCCCCAGCATTTT.

This clone was seen a handful of times. V is TRBV9 and J is TRBJ1-3, with 8 bases aligning to TRBD1. Unmatched junction bases numbered 8, after V lost 0 bases and J lost 0 bases. The CDR3 loop spans 18 amino acids. Germline V lookup: CDR1 SGDLS, CDR2 YYNGEE. DNA for the CDR3: TGTGCCAGCAGCGTAGGTGCAGGGGGCCTAAGCTCTGGAAACACCATATATTTT. This translates into CASSVGAGGLSSGNTIYF.

A word on this clone: Mismatch with germline at one junction end may stem from a read error. V and J are TRBV28 and TRBJ2-7, with TRBD1 as a possible D gene (5 bases). Looked up from germline, CDR1 is MDHEN and CDR2 is SYDVKM. This CDR3 has 12 residues. CDR3: CASTPSGSQLWF. The CDR3 nucleotides are TGTGCCAGCACCCCCTCAGGGTCTCAGCTTTGGTTC.

This clone has just a few counts. This sequence joins TRBV6-5 and TRBJ1-1; 7 positions match TRBD1. Germline CDR1 is MNHEY and CDR2 is SVGAGI. This CDR3 is 14 amino acids long. With 6 bases clipped from V and 5 bases from J, the junction kept 9 bases outside the gene matches. CDR3 loop: CASRANRGWTEAFF. DNA of the CDR3: TGTGCCAGCAGGGCGAACAGGGGTTGGACTGAAGCTTTCTTT.

This chain links TRBV5-1 with TRBJ2-5; 7 bases align to TRBD1. V lost 4 bases and J lost 1; bases outside the gene matches: 10. This CDR3 is 16 amino acids long. Germline assignment: CDR1 SGHRS and CDR2 YFSETQ. The CDR3 DNA is TGCGCCAGCAGCCCAGCCTCACAGGGGCCCCAAGAGACCCAGTACTTC. Its translation: CASSPASQGPQETQYF.

Points on this clone: The sample has other DNA sequences that encode this CDR3 too. This chain links TRBV5-4 with TRBJ2-7; 10 nucleotides align to TRBD1. Germline loops: CDR1 SGHNT, CDR2 YYREEE (reference sequence). The CDR3 extends over 15 amino acids. J was trimmed by 2 bases and V by 4 bases; bases with no gene match: 6. CDR3 nucleotide sequence: TGTGCCAGCAGCCAAGGGGGGACAGGGGCCTACGAGCAGTACTTC. Amino acid sequence: CASSQGGTGAYEQYF.

The chain carries TRBV30 and TRBJ2-1; 10 nucleotides line up with TRBD2. The CDR3 consists of 15 residues. V dropped 3 bases and J dropped 3; count of bases not matched to a gene: 5. The germline V gene has CDR1 GTSNPN and CDR2 SVGIG (reference sequence). The CDR3 sequence is CAWRSLAGFYNEQFF. In nucleotides, the CDR3 is TGTGCCTGGAGGTCACTAGCGGGATTCTACAATGAGCAGTTCTTC.

The chain carries TRBV6-5 and TRBJ2-7, with D unclear. V was cut by 2 bases and J by 0 bases, with 11 bases left in between. Germline-derived CDR1 and CDR2 are MNHEY and SVGAGI. There are 15 residues in the CDR3. The CDR3 coding sequence is TGTGCCAGCAGTTACGGGGTCCCCCTCTCCTACGAGCAGTACTTC. Its protein is CASSYGVPLSYEQYF.

This clone was counted between two and nine times. This specimen includes other DNA sequences encoding the same CDR3. This chain connects TRBV10-1 to TRBJ2-1; D unresolved. The V gene's germline CDR1 is WNHNN and CDR2 SYGVQD (reference sequence). V was clipped by 0 bases and J by 5 bases, with 8 bases between them. This CDR3 comprises 14 residues. CDR3 in amino acids: CASSESGRNNEQFF. DNA of the CDR3: TGCGCCAGCAGTGAGTCGGGCCGAAACAATGAGCAGTTCTTC.

This clone was detected many times. The rearrangement uses TRBV29-1 and TRBJ1-2, with 7 bases fitting TRBD1. This CDR3 region has 13 residues. V shed 6 bases, J shed 1 base, and the junction held 5 bases outside the gene matches. Germline CDR1 and CDR2: SQVTM and ANQGSEA. CDR3 loop: CSVLTGLNYGYTF. The CDR3 DNA reads TGCAGCGTCCTGACAGGGCTTAACTATGGCTACACCTTC. Using reference TRBV29-1 and TRBJ1-2 for the parts outside the CDR3, the full variable domain is SAVISQKPSRDICQRGTSLTIQCQVDSQVTMMFWYRQQPGQSLTLIATANQGSEATYESGFVIDKFPISRPNLTFSTLTVSNMSPEDSSIYLCSVLTGLNYGYTFGSGTRLTVV.

This sequence joins TRBV9 and TRBJ2-1; no firm D call. The V gene lost 0 bases and the J gene lost 8 bases, with 12 bases spanning the gap. This CDR3 is built from 14 residues. Germline CDR1 and CDR2: SGDLS and YYNGEE. This chain's CDR3 is CASSVAGLRDEQFF. DNA of the CDR3: TGTGCCAGCAGCGTAGCCGGCCTACGGGATGAGCAGTTCTTC.

In its sample, this clone was seen a few times. The same CDR3 also results from other DNA sequences found in this sample. The chain uses TRBV9 and TRBJ1-1, with TRBD1 identical over 7 bases. The CDR3 spans 14 residues. CDR1 SGDLS and CDR2 YYNGEE come from the germline V gene. The V segment lost 2 bases and the J segment 6 bases; nucleotides outside the gene matches: 7. Here the CDR3 reads CASSVEGRGAEAFF. CDR3 DNA sequence: TGTGCCAGCAGCGTTGAGGGCAGGGGGGCTGAAGCTTTCTTT.

The chain employs TRBV7-2 and TRBJ1-5, with D perhaps TRBD1 (5 bases). V was shortened by 1 base and J by 6 bases, with 16 bases between the two germline ends. Germline lookup yields CDR1 SGHTA and CDR2 FQGNSA. This CDR3 spans 16 amino acids. The CDR3 bases are TGTGCCAGCAGCTTAGGTCAGGCAGGGTTGCCTCAGCCCCAGCATTTT. It specifies CASSLGQAGLPQPQHF.

This chain joins TRBV2 and TRBJ2-7, with D perhaps assigned TRBD1 or TRBD2 (6 bases each). CDR3 length: 13 residues. Germline CDR1 and CDR2: SNHLY and FYNNEI. With 7 bases removed from V and 3 bases from J, the gap between germline ends came to 13 bases. This chain's CDR3 is CASNQGGRYEQYF. CDR3 sequence (DNA): TGTGCCAGCAACCAAGGGGGGCGCTACGAGCAGTACTTC. Complete variable domain (other parts from reference TRBV2 and TRBJ2-7): EPEVTQTPSHQVTQMGQEVILRCVPISNHLYFYWYRQILGQKVEFLVSFYNNEISEKSEIFDDQFSVERPDGSNFTLKIRSTKLEDSAMYFCASNQGGRYEQYFGPGTRLTVT.

The chain has TRBV18 and TRBJ2-7, with 12 bases that match TRBD2. Germline values: CDR1 KGHSH, CDR2 LQKENI. J gave up 3 bases and V 2 bases, and 8 bases lay outside the gene matches. This CDR3 is built from 17 residues. CDR3 amino acids: CASSPFPSGRVGYEQYF. The CDR3 DNA follows: TGTGCCAGCTCACCATTCCCTAGCGGGAGGGTCGGCTACGAGCAGTACTTC.

The chain couples TRBV10-3 to TRBJ2-7, with 7 bases matching TRBD1. Trimming removed 4 bases from V and 0 bases from J; junction bases left unmatched: 6. The CDR3 is made up of 15 amino acids. Germline lookup yields CDR1 ENHRY and CDR2 SYGVKD. CDR3 residues: CAISAGTASSYEQYF. Written as DNA, the CDR3 is TGTGCCATCAGTGCAGGGACAGCGAGCTCCTACGAGCAGTACTTC.

The chain employs TRBV2 and TRBJ2-3; 7 bases are shared with TRBD2. J gave up 0 bases and V 4 bases, and 4 bases lay outside the gene matches. This CDR3 has 15 amino acids. The germline V gene encodes CDR1 SNHLY and CDR2 FYNNEI. CDR3 DNA sequence: TGTGCCAGCAGTGGGCAGCGGGGTAGCACAGATACGCAGTATTTT. Amino acid sequence: CASSGQRGSTDTQYF.

V is TRBV7-2 and J is TRBJ2-5, with D perhaps being TRBD1 or TRBD2 (6 bases each). Germline-derived CDR1 and CDR2 are SGHTA and FQGNSA. Trimming removed 5 bases from V and 0 bases from J, with 22 bases in between. CDR3 size: 18 residues. The CDR3 loop is CASSLPLRTGANQETQYF. For the CDR3, the DNA is TGTGCCAGCAGCCTACCCCTCCGGACGGGGGCGAACCAAGAGACCCAGTACTTC.